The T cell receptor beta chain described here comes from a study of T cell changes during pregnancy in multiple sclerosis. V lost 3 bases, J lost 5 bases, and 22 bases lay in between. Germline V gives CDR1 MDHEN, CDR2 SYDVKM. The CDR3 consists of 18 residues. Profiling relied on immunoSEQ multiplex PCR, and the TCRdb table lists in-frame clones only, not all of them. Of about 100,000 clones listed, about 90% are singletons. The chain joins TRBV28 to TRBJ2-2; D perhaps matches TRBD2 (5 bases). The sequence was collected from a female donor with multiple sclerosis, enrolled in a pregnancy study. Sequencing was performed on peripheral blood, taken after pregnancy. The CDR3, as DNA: TGTGCCAGCAGTTTTATCGGGAAGTGGAATTCAGGTACCGGGGAGCTGTTTTTT. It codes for CASSFIGKWNSGTGELFF.